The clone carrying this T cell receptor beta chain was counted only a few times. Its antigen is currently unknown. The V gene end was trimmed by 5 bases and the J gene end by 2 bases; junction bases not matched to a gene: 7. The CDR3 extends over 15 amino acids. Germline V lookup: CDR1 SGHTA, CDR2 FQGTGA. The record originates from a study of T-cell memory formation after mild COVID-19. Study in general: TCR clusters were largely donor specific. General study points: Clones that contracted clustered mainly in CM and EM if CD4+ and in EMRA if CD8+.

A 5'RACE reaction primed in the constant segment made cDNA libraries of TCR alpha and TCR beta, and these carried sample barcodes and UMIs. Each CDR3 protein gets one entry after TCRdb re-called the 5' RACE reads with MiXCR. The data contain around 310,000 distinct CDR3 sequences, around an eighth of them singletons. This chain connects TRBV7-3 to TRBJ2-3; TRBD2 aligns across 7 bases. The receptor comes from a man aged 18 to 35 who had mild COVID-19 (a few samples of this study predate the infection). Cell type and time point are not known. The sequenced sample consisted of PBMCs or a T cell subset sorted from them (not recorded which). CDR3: CASSQGLPSTDTQYF. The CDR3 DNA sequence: TGTGCCAGCAGCCAGGGACTACCTTCCACAGATACGCAGTATTTT.